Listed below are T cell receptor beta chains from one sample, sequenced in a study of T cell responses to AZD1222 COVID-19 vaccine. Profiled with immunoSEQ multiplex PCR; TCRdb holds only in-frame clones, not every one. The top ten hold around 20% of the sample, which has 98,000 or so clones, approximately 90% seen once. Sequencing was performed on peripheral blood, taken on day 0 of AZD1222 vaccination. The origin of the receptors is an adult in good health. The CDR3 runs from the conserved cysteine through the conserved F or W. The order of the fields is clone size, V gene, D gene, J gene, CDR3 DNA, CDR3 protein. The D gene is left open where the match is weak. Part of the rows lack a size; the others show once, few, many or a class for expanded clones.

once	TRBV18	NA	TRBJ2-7	TGTGCCAGCTCACCCTCGGGAGCAGGTCAGATGTACGAGCAGTACTTC	CASSPSGAGQMYEQYF
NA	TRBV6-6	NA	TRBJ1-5	TGTGCCAGCATCCTGACAGATAGCAATCAGCCCCAGCATTTT	CASILTDSNQPQHF
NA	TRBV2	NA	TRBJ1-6	TGTGCCAGCACCGGGGATAATTCACCCCTCCACTTT	CASTGDNSPLHF
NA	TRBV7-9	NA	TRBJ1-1	TGTGCCAGCAGCTCATCAGACCTGAAGAACACTGAAGCTTTCTTT	CASSSSDLKNTEAFF
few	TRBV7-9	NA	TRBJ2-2	TGTGCCAGCAGCTTAATGGACTTTACCGGGGAGCTGTTTTTT	CASSLMDFTGELFF
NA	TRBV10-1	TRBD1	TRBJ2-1	TGCGCCATCAGGGGGAGCTCCTACAATGAGCAGTTCTTC	CAIRGSSYNEQFF
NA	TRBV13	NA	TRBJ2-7	TGTGCCAGCAGCCCTCTCCGGTCCTACGAGCAGTACTTC	CASSPLRSYEQYF
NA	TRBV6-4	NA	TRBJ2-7	TGTGCCAGCAGCGAGGTCCGGGGGGCGAGTGAGCAGTACTTC	CASSEVRGASEQYF
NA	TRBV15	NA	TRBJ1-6	TGTGCCACCAGCAGAGCAGGGTTATCCTATAATTCACCCCTCCACTTT	CATSRAGLSYNSPLHF
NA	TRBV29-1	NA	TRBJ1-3	TGCAGCGCCCTGGACAGAGCTGGAAACACCATATATTTT	CSALDRAGNTIYF
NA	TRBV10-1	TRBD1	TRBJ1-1	TGCGCCAGCAGTGGGGACAGGCTGAACACTGAAGCTTTCTTT	CASSGDRLNTEAFF
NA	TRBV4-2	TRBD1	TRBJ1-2	TGTGCCAGCAGCCAAGATCGCGACAGGGACCTCTATGGCTACACCTTC	CASSQDRDRDLYGYTF
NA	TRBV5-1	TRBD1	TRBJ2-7	TGCGCCAGCAGCTTGCCCCCCTTGACAGGGGATATCTCCTACGAGCAGTACTTC	CASSLPPLTGDISYEQYF
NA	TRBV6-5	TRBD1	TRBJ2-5	TGTGCCAGCAGACCCGGGACAGGGGTGGGAGAGACCCAGTACTTC	CASRPGTGVGETQYF
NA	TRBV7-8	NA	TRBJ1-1	TGTGCCAGCAGCCCCAGGCTGGGGGGGGGCACTGAAGCTTTCTTT	CASSPRLGGGTEAFF
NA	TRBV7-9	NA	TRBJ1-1	TGTGCCAGCAGAGGCAACGGCAGGGAACTGAACACTGAAGCTTTCTTT	CASRGNGRELNTEAFF
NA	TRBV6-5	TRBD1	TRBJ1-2	TGTGCCAGCAGTTCAGGGGGCGGCTATGGCTACACCTTC	CASSSGGGYGYTF
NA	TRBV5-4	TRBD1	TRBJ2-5	TGTGCCAGCAGCCTCAGGACAGGGGAGGTCGGGGAGACCCAGTACTTC	CASSLRTGEVGETQYF